The 18 T cell receptor beta chains below come from one sample, sequenced in a study of blood T cell repertoires in COVID-19. TCRdb's copy holds only in-frame clones and misses some; the assay was immunoSEQ multiplex PCR. The data contain approximately 130,000 clones, around 83% of them singletons. Material for sequencing was peripheral blood. The source is a human donor in a cohort sampled during active COVID-19.

The V gene is TRBV3-1 (or the pseudogene TRBV3-2), the J gene TRBJ2-5; TRBD2 agrees at 11 bases. The germline gives CDR1 LGHDT, CDR2 YNNKEL (reference sequence). This CDR3 has 15 residues. The V gene end was trimmed by 4 bases and the J gene end by 5 bases; junction bases not matched to a gene: 6. CDR3 sequence reads: CASSPGRLAGETQYF. CDR3 in DNA: TGTGCCAGCAGCCCCGGCCGACTAGCGGGGGAGACCCAGTACTTC.

This clone was detected once. This sequence joins TRBV15 and TRBJ2-1; 7 nucleotides match TRBD1. In germline, CDR1 is LNHNV, CDR2 YYDKDF (reference sequence). The CDR3 contains 13 residues. V trimming: 7 bases; J trimming: 5 bases; junction bases outside the gene matches: 5. The CDR3 region has the DNA TGTGCCACCAAGGGACAGCTCCACAATGAGCAGTTCTTC. Protein sequence: CATKGQLHNEQFF.

V gene TRBV30 combines with J gene TRBJ2-1; 9 nucleotides match TRBD2. The CDR3 loop spans 15 amino acids. After removal of 1 base from V and 6 bases from J, the junction contained 7 bases not matched to a gene. The germline gives CDR1 GTSNPN, CDR2 SVGIG (reference sequence). CDR3 sequence (DNA): TGTGCCTGGAGTGCTTTTCTAGCGGGATCCAATGAGCAGTTCTTC. This codes for CAWSAFLAGSNEQFF.

The chain recombines TRBV7-9 with TRBJ1-1, with 9 bases lining up with TRBD1. Germline V lookup: CDR1 SEHNR, CDR2 FQNEAQ (reference sequence). CDR3 length: 19 residues. With 1 base clipped from V and 2 bases from J, the junction kept 14 bases outside the gene matches. The CDR3 is CASSLGLNRGRRSNTEAFF. CDR3 DNA: TGTGCCAGCAGCTTAGGCCTTAACAGGGGGCGTCGATCCAACACTGAAGCTTTCTTT.

The rearrangement joins TRBV11-2 to TRBJ2-4, with a weak D call TRBD2 (5 bases). This CDR3 comprises 14 residues. Trimming pared 4 bases from V and 3 bases from J, leaving 10 bases between. Germline CDR1 is SGHAT and CDR2 is FQNNGV. This chain's CDR3 is CASSSTRGKNIQYF. The DNA of the CDR3 is TGTGCCAGCAGCTCGACTCGGGGCAAAAACATTCAGTACTTC.

The chain has TRBV5-4 and TRBJ2-5, with a weak D call TRBD1 (5 bases). V was shortened by 2 bases and J by 4 bases, with 12 bases between the two germline ends. The CDR3 has 14 residues. The germline gives CDR1 SGHNT, CDR2 YYREEE (reference sequence). Written as DNA, the CDR3 is TGTGCCAGCAGCTTCCCGGACATCTCAGAGACCCAGTACTTC. Its translation is CASSFPDISETQYF.

J is TRBJ2-2 and V is TRBV6-2 or TRBV6-3; D might be TRBD2 (6 bases). This CDR3 is 15 amino acids long. Per the germline V gene, CDR1 is MNHEY and CDR2 is SVGEGT. V lost 4 bases to trimming and J lost 0 bases, with 9 bases between them. Here the CDR3 reads CASSSGLSNTGELFF. The DNA of the CDR3 is TGTGCCAGCAGTTCGGGACTTTCGAACACCGGGGAGCTGTTTTTT.

In this sample, this clone turned up once. The V gene is TRBV7-2, the J gene TRBJ1-1; maybe TRBD1 (5 bases). This CDR3 is 16 amino acids long. CDR1 is SGHTA, CDR2 FQGNSA, per germline. The germline V and J ends were trimmed by 2 bases and 3 bases, with 16 bases remaining between them. CDR3 sequence (DNA): TGTGCCAGCAGCTTATCGGGGGTGAAAGGGGACACTGAAGCTTTCTTT. It specifies CASSLSGVKGDTEAFF.

This rearrangement joins TRBV19 to TRBJ2-2; possible D gene TRBD2, 6 bases. V gave up 6 bases and J gave up 0 bases, with 8 bases separating them. Germline CDR1 reads LNHDA; CDR2 reads SQIVND (reference sequence). The CDR3 totals 14 residues. The CDR3 here is CASRTGANTGELFF. CDR3 nucleotides: TGTGCCAGTAGAACGGGGGCGAACACCGGGGAGCTGTTTTTT. Variable domain in full (rest from reference TRBV19 and TRBJ2-2): DGGITQSPKYLFRKEGQNVTLSCEQNLNHDAMYWYRQDPGQGLRLIYYSQIVNDFQKGDIAEGYSVSREKKESFPLTVTSAQKNPTAFYLCASRTGANTGELFFGEGSRLTVL.

V gene TRBV10-3 combines with J gene TRBJ2-2, with 9 bases identical to TRBD2. With V trimmed by 6 bases and J by 3 bases, 8 bases remained unmatched. Germline V gene lookup returns CDR1 ENHRY and CDR2 SYGVKD. This CDR3 is built from 16 residues. The CDR3 DNA reads TGTGCCATCAGAGTGGGCCCTAGCGGGGACACCGGGGAGCTGTTTTTT. This translates into CAIRVGPSGDTGELFF.

The table lists this clone with a count of one. The V call is TRBV7-8, the J call TRBJ1-1; possible D gene TRBD1, 6 bases. This CDR3 comprises 13 residues. The germline V gene encodes CDR1 SGHVS and CDR2 FQNEAQ. V was cut by 1 base and J by 6 bases, with 9 bases left in between. CDR3 amino acids: CASSLVQGAEAFF. The CDR3 region has the DNA TGTGCCAGCAGCTTAGTACAGGGAGCTGAAGCTTTCTTT.

Here the CDR3 DNA reads TGTGCCAGCAGTCCTAGATGGACAGGGGGCACTGAAGCTTTCTTT. Translated: CASSPRWTGGTEAFF. The V and J genes are TRBV27 and TRBJ1-1; 10 bases are shared with TRBD1. Germline V gives CDR1 MNHEY, CDR2 SMNVEV (reference sequence). V trimming: 5 bases; J trimming: 4 bases; junction bases outside the gene matches: 7. The CDR3 extends over 15 amino acids.

This clone is a singleton in its sample. The rearrangement links TRBV7-2 to TRBJ1-2; 7 positions agree with TRBD1. CDR3 size: 14 residues. Germline V gene sequence: CDR1 SGHTA, CDR2 FQGNSA. The trim removed 3 bases at V and 4 bases at J, leaving 5 bases unmatched. The DNA of the CDR3 is TGTGCCAGCAGCTTGATCCAGGGGGTCTATGGCTACACCTTC. Amino acid sequence: CASSLIQGVYGYTF.

This clone was observed a handful of times. The V gene is TRBV4-3, the J gene TRBJ1-5; tentatively, D is TRBD1 (6 bases). Trimming left V 0 bases short and J 1 base short, with 10 bases between. This CDR3 region has 16 residues. Germline CDR1 LGHNA, CDR2 YSLEER. CDR3 DNA: TGCGCCAGCAGCCAAGACGTAGGGGGAAGCAATCAGCCCCAGCATTTT. It yields the protein CASSQDVGGSNQPQHF.

The rearrangement joins TRBV4-3 to TRBJ2-2; 13 bases fit TRBD2. Germline V gene lookup returns CDR1 LGHNA and CDR2 YSLEER. The CDR3 extends over 19 amino acids. Trimming removed 0 bases from V and 5 bases from J; junction bases left unmatched: 9. The DNA of the CDR3 is TGCGCCAGCAGCCAAGAACTGGAGACTAGCGGGAGGTCGACCGGGGAGCTGTTTTTT. Its protein is CASSQELETSGRSTGELFF.

This clone was observed many times. This sequence joins TRBV11-2 and TRBJ1-2; D not certain. V lost 7 bases to trimming and J lost 0 bases, with 18 bases between them. The CDR3 spans 16 residues. The V gene's germline CDR1 is SGHAT and CDR2 FQNNGV. The DNA for the CDR3 is TGTGCCAGCACCAGCGTGAGGGAAGCATCTAACTATGGCTACACCTTC. This gives the protein CASTSVREASNYGYTF.

The chain has TRBV11-2 and TRBJ2-7; 9 nucleotides line up with TRBD1. This CDR3 is 15 amino acids long. V dropped 1 base and J dropped 6; count of bases not matched to a gene: 7. The germline V gene encodes CDR1 SGHAT and CDR2 FQNNGV. The CDR3 spells CASSLGNRGLGEQYV. The CDR3 DNA reads TGTGCCAGCAGCTTAGGTAACAGGGGGCTTGGCGAGCAGTACGTC.

The V call is TRBV7-2, the J call TRBJ1-1; 8 bases agree with TRBD1. This CDR3 comprises 15 residues. CDR1 SGHTA and CDR2 FQGNSA come from the germline V gene. V dropped 7 bases and J dropped 2; count of bases not matched to a gene: 9. CDR3: CASIPGTGGNTEAFF. CDR3 nucleotide sequence: TGTGCCAGCATCCCCGGGACAGGAGGAAACACTGAAGCTTTCTTT.